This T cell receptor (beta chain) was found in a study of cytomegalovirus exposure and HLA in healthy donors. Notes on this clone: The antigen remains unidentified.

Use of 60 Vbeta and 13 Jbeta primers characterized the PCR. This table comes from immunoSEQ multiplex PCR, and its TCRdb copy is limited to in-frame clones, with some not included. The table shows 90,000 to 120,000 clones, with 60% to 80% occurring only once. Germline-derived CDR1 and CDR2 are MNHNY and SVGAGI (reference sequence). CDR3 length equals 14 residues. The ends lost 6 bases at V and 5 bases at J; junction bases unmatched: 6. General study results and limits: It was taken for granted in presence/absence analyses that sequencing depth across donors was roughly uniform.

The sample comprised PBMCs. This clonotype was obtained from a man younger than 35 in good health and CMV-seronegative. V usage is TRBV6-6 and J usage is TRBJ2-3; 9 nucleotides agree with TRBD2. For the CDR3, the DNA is TGTGCCAGCAGGACGCGGGGGGGCGTAGATACGCAGTATTTT. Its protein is CASRTRGGVDTQYF.